These 9 T cell receptor beta chains were sequenced from one sample in a study of blood T cells in healthy people across ages. For the second PCR, which ran for about 7 to 11 cycles, a sample-barcoded 5' primer and a J-beta primer mix were used. MiXCR, run by TCRdb on the 5' RACE reads, gives a single entry per CDR3 protein. The sample consists of about 580,000 distinct CDR3 sequences, roughly 43% of them appearing once. Sequences were obtained from blood. The receptors come from a man aged 80 or over in good health.

Concerning this clonotype itself: Compared with germline, one end of the junction differs, possibly owing to a read error. The chain is built from TRBV7-2 and TRBJ2-3; 9 bases line up with TRBD2. The CDR3 has 17 amino acids. CDR1 is SGHTA and CDR2 is FQGNSA in the germline V gene. In DNA, the CDR3 is TGTGCCAGCGGCTTAGCGCTAGCGGGACTTAGCACAGATACGCAGTATTTT. Encoded protein: CASGLALAGLSTDTQYF.

This chain joins TRBV7-2 and TRBJ2-5, with D possibly being TRBD2 (5 bases). V dropped 0 bases and J dropped 5 bases, with 13 bases sitting between them. Germline loops: CDR1 SGHTA, CDR2 FQGNSA. There are 15 residues in the CDR3. For the CDR3, the DNA is TGTGCCAGCAGCTTAGCGACAACTAGTTGGGAGACCCAGTACTTC. This translates into CASSLATTSWETQYF.

V gene TRBV6-5 combines with J gene TRBJ1-1; tentatively, D is TRBD1 (5 bases). This CDR3 comprises 16 residues. CDR1 MNHEY and CDR2 SVGAGI come from the germline V gene. V shed 1 base and J shed 1 base, with 13 bases lying between them. The CDR3 region is CASSYFGITGNTEAFF. The CDR3 nucleotides read TGTGCCAGCAGTTACTTCGGCATTACAGGGAACACTGAAGCTTTCTTT.

The chain uses TRBV9 and TRBJ2-7; TRBD1 agrees at 7 bases. The DNA end is more similar to TRBJ2-5, so the J call may be wrong. CDR1 is SGDLS and CDR2 is YYNGEE in the germline V gene. The CDR3 is 15 residues long. The CDR3 DNA is TGTGCCAGCAGCCCGACAATCACAGGGGAAGAGACCCAGTACTTC. Translated: CASSPTITGEETQYF.

The rearrangement uses TRBV2 and TRBJ2-7; perhaps TRBD2 as D (6 bases). Looked up from germline, CDR1 is SNHLY and CDR2 is FYNNEI. V was pared by 6 bases and J by 2 bases, with 11 bases between. This CDR3 has 13 residues. CDR3 loop: CASRAGPTYEQYF. The CDR3, as DNA: TGTGCCAGCAGGGCGGGGCCTACCTACGAGCAGTACTTC.

The chain employs TRBV7-9 and TRBJ2-5, with D perhaps matching TRBD1 or TRBD2 (6 bases each). V was trimmed by 5 bases and J by 3 bases, leaving 13 bases between them. Germline lookup yields CDR1 SEHNR and CDR2 FQNEAQ (reference sequence). The CDR3 runs to 14 residues. CDR3 sequence reads: CASSAGHLEETQYF. The CDR3 DNA reads TGTGCCAGCAGCGCGGGACACTTGGAAGAGACCCAGTACTTC.

This clonotype was seen only once. The rearrangement uses TRBV7-9 and TRBJ1-4; D uncertain. Germline-derived CDR1 and CDR2 are SEHNR and FQNEAQ (reference sequence). Trimming took 0 bases from V and 6 from J, leaving 11 bases between them. The length of the CDR3 is 15 residues. CDR3 residues: CASSLAGGNHEKLFF. The CDR3 nucleotides are TGTGCCAGCAGCTTAGCGGGAGGGAATCATGAAAAACTGTTTTTT.

J is TRBJ2-7 and V is TRBV12-3 or TRBV12-4; D may match TRBD1 or TRBD2 (5 bases each). Deletions cut 11 bases from V and 5 bases from J, with 13 bases between. This CDR3 is built from 11 residues. The CDR3 region is CAGMGVDEQYF. In nucleotides, the CDR3 is TGTGCCGGCATGGGGGTTGACGAGCAGTACTTC.

The V call is TRBV24-1, the J call TRBJ2-1, with D unresolved. The CDR3 loop spans 12 amino acids. V was trimmed by 2 bases and J by 6 bases, leaving 4 bases between them. Per the germline V gene, CDR1 is KGHDR and CDR2 is SFDVKD. CDR3 DNA: TGTGCCACCAGTGATTATCTCAATGAGCAGTTCTTC. It encodes CATSDYLNEQFF.